The clone carrying this T cell receptor beta chain was detected only a few times. What it binds is unknown. The data stem from a study of beta chain features in type 1 diabetes. General study points: With patients and controls alike, PCR might favor shorter templates to an equal degree. Shorter TCRB CDR3s, moderately but significantly so, marked every one of the four CD4+ subsets in Type 1 diabetes patients. For patients, the naive, central memory and Treg TCRB repertoires appeared more alike than for healthy donors.

Germline values: CDR1 MNHEY, CDR2 SVGAGI. The CDR3 is 12 residues long. V shed 8 bases and J 7 bases; nucleotides not matched to a gene: 6. Reverse transcription of all isolated RNA meant that expressed TCRB transcripts were sequenced. This table comes from immunoSEQ multiplex PCR, and its TCRdb copy is limited to in-frame clones, with some not included. This table holds almost 350,000 clones, roughly 8.8% found once. Purities over 98% were achieved in all sorted populations. The chain is built from TRBV6-5 and TRBJ1-2, with 8 bases that match TRBD1. Input material: central memory CD4+ T cells from blood. This TCR derives from a man aged 25-45 years with type 1 diabetes. This chain's CDR3 is CASGTGWGGYTF. The CDR3 nucleotides read TGTGCCAGCGGGACAGGTTGGGGTGGCTACACCTTC.